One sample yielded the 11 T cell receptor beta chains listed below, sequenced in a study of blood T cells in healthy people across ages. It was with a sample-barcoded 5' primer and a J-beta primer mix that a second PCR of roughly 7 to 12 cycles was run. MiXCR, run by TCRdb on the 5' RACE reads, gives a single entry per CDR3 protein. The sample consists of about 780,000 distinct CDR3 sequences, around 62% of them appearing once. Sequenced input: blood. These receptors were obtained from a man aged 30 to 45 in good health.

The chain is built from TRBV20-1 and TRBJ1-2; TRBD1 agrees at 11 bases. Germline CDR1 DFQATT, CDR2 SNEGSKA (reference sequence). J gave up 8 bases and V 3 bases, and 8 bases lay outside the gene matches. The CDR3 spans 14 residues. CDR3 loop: CSASLPRDRGGYTF. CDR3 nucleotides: TGCAGTGCTAGCCTCCCCCGGGACAGGGGGGGCTACACCTTC.

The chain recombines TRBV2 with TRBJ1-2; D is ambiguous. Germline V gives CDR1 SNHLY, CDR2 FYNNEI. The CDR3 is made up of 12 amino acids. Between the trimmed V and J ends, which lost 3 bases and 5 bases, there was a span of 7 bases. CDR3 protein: CASSDGLYGYTF. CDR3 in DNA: TGTGCCAGCAGTGATGGGCTTTATGGCTACACCTTC.

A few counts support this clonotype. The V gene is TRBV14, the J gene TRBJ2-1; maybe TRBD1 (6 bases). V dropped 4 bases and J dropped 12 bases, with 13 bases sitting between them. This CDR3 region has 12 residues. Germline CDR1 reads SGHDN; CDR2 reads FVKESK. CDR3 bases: TGTGCCAGCAGCCCCCGACAGGATTTGCAGTTCTTC. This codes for CASSPRQDLQFF.

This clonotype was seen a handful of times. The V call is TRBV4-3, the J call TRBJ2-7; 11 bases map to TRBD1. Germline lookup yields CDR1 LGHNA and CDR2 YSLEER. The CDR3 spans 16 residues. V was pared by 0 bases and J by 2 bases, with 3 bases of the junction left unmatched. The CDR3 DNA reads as TGCGCCAGCAGCCAAGATGGGGGACAGGGGGCCTACGAGCAGTACTTC. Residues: CASSQDGGQGAYEQYF.

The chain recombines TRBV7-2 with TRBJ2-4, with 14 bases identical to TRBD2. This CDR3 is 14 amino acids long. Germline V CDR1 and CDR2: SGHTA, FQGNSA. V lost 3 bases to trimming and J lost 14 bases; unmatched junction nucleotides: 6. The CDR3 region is CASSFGLAGGMEYF. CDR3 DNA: TGTGCCAGCAGCTTCGGACTAGCGGGGGGAATGGAGTACTTC.

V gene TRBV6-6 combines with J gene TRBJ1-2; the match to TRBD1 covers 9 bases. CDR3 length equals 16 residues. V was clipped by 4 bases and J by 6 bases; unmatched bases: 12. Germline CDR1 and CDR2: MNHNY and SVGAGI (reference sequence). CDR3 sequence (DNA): TGTGCCAGCAGTTTATTCCTACAGGGGGCAGAGGATGGCTACACCTTC. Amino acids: CASSLFLQGAEDGYTF.

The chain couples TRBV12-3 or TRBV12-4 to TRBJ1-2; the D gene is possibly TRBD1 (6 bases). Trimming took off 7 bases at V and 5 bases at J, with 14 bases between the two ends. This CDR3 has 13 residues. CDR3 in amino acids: CASTSAQGYGYTF. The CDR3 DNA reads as TGTGCCAGCACTTCGGCACAGGGATATGGCTACACCTTC.

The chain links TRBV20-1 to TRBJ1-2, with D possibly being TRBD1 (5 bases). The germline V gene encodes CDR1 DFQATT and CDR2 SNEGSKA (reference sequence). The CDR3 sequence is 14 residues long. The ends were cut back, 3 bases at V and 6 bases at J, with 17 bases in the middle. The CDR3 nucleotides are TGCAGTGCTAGTGCCGCCGGCAGGGTCAATGGCTACACCTTC. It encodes CSASAAGRVNGYTF.

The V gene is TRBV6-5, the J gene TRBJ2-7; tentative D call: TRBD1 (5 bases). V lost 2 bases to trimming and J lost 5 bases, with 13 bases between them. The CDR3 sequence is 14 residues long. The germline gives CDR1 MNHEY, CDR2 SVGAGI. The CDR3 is CASSYPDRANEQYF. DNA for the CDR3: TGTGCCAGCAGTTACCCCGACAGAGCCAACGAGCAGTACTTC.

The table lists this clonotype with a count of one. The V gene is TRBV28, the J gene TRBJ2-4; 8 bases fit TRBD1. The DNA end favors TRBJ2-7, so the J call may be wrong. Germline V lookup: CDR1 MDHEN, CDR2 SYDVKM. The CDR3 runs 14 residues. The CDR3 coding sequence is TGTGCCAGCAGTCTACAGGGGGACGGCCACGAGCAGTACTTC. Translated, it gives CASSLQGDGHEQYF.

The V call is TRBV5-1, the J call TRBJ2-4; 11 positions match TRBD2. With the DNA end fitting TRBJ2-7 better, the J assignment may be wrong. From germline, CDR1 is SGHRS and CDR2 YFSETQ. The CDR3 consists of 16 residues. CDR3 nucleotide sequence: TGCGCCAGCAGCCCGGGAACTAGCGGGGGAATTTACGAGCAGTACTTC. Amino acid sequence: CASSPGTSGGIYEQYF.